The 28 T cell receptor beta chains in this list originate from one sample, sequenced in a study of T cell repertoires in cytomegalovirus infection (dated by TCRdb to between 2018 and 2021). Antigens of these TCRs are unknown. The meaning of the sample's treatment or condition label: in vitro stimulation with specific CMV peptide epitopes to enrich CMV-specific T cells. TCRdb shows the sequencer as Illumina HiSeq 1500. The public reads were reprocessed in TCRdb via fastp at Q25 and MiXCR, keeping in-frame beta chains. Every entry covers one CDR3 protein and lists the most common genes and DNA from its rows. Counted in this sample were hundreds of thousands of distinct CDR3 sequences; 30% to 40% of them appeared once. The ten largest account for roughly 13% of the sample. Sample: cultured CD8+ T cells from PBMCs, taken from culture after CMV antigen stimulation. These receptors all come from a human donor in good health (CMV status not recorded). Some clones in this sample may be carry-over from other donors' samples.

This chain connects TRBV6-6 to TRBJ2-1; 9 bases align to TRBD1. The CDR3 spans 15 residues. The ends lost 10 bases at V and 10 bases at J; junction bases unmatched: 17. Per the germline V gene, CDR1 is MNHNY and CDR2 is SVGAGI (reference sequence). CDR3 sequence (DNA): TGTGCCAACAAATTTGACAGGGGGATTTACCCGGAGCAGTTCTTC. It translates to CANKFDRGIYPEQFF.

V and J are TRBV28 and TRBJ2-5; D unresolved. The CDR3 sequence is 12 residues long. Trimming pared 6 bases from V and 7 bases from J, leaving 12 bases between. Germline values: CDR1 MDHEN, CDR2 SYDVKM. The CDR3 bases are TGTGCCAGCAGCTCCCGGATACCGACCCAGTACTTC. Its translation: CASSSRIPTQYF.

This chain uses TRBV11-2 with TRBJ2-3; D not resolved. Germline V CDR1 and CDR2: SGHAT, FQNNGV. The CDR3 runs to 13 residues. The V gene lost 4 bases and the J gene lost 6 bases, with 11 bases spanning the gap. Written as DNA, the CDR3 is TGTGCCAGCAGCTCCCCCGGGCAGGATACGCAGTATTTT. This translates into CASSSPGQDTQYF.

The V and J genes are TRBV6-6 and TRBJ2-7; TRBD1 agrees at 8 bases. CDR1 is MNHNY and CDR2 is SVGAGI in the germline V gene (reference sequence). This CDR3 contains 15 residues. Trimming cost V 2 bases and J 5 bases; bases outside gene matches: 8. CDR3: CASSYDARGRDEQYF. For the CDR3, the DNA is TGTGCCAGCAGTTACGACGCCAGGGGGCGCGACGAGCAGTACTTC.

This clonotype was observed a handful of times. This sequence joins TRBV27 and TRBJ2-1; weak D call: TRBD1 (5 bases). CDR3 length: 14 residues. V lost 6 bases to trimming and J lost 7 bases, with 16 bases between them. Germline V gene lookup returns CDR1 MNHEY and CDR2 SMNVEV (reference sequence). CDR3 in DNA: TGTGCCAGCAGGGGTGGGGTAGGGGCGAATGAGCAGTTCTTC. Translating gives CASRGGVGANEQFF.

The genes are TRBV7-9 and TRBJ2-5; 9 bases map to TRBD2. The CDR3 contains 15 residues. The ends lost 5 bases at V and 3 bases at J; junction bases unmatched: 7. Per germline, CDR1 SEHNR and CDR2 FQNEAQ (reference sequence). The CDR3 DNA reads TGTGCCAGCAGCCCCCTAGCGGGGTGGGAAGAGACCCAGTACTTC. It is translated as CASSPLAGWEETQYF. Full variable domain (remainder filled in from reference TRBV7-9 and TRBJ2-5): DTGVSQNPRHKITKRGQNVTFRCDPISEHNRLYWYRQTLGQGPEFLTYFQNEAQLEKSRLLSDRFSAERPKGSFSTLEIQRTEQGDSAMYLCASSPLAGWEETQYFGPGTRLLVL.

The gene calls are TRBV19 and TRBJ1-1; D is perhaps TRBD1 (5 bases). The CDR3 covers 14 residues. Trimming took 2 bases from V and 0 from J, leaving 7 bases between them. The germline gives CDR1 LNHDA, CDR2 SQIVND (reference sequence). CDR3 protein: CASSIPQVNTEAFF. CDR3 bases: TGTGCCAGTAGTATACCACAGGTGAACACTGAAGCTTTCTTT.

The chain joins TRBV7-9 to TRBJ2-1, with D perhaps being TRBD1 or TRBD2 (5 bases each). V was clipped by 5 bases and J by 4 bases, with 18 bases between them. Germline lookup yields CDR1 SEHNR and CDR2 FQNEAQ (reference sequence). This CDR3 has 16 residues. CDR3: CASSLSEGPKYNEQFF. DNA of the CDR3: TGTGCCAGCAGCCTTAGCGAGGGGCCCAAATACAATGAGCAGTTCTTC. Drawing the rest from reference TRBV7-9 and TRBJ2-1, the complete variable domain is DTGVSQNPRHKITKRGQNVTFRCDPISEHNRLYWYRQTLGQGPEFLTYFQNEAQLEKSRLLSDRFSAERPKGSFSTLEIQRTEQGDSAMYLCASSLSEGPKYNEQFFGPGTRLTVL.

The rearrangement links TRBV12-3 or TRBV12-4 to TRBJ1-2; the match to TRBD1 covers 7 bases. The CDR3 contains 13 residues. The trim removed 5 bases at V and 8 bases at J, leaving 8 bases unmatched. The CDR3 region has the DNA TGTGCCAGCAGTCCGGGACAGAGACAGGGCTACACCTTC. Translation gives CASSPGQRQGYTF.

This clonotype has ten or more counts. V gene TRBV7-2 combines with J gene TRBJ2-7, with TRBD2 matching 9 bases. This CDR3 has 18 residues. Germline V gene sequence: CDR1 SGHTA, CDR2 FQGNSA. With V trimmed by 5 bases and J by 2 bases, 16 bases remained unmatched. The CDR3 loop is CASSNHLKAGGSTYEQYF. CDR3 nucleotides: TGTGCCAGCAGCAATCACCTAAAAGCGGGGGGATCGACCTACGAGCAGTACTTC.

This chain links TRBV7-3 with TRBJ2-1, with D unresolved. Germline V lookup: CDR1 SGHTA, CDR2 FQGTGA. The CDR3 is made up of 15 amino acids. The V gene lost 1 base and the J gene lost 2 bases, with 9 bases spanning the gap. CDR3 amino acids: CASSLKGSTYNEQFF. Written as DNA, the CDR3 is TGTGCCAGCAGCTTAAAGGGCAGCACCTACAATGAGCAGTTCTTC. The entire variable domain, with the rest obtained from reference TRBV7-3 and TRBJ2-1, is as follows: GAGVSQTPSNKVTEKGKYVELRCDPISGHTALYWYRQSLGQGPEFLIYFQGTGAADDSGLPNDRFFAVRPEGSVSTLKIQRTERGDSAVYLCASSLKGSTYNEQFFGPGTRLTVL.

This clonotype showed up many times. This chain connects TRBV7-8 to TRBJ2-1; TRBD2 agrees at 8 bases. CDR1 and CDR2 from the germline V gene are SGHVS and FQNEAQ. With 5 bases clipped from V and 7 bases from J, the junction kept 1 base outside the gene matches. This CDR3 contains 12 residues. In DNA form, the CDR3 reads TGTGCCAGCAGCACTAGCGGAAATGAGCAGTTCTTC. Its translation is CASSTSGNEQFF.

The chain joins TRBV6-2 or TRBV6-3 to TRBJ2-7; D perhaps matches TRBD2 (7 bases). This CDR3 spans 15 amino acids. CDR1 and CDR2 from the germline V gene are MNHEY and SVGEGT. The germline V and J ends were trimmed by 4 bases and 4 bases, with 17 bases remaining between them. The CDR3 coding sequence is TGTGCCAGCAGTTCGACCGGGGGGCGCGGATACGAGCAGTACGTC. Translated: CASSSTGGRGYEQYV.

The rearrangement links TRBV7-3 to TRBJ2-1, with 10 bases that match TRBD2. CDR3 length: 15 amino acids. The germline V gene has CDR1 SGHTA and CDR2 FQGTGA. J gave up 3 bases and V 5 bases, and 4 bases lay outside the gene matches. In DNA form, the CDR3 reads TGTGCCAGCAGCCGAGCGGGGGGGGGCTACAATGAGCAGTTCTTC. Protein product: CASSRAGGGYNEQFF.

The CDR3 DNA reads TGCGCCAGCAGCCACCCGGACCTATTTGAGTCCCAGTACTTC. The encoded protein is CASSHPDLFESQYF. The chain links TRBV4-1 to TRBJ2-5; D is unclear. The CDR3 runs 14 residues. Trimming stripped 3 bases from V and 9 bases from J, with 17 bases between. From germline, CDR1 is MGHRA and CDR2 YSYEKL.

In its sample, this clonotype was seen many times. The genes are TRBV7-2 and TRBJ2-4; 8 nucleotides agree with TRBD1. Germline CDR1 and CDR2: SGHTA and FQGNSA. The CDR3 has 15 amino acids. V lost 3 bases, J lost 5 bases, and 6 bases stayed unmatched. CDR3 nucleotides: TGTGCCAGCAGCTTTGAACAGGGGGTACAAAACATTCAGTACTTC. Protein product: CASSFEQGVQNIQYF.

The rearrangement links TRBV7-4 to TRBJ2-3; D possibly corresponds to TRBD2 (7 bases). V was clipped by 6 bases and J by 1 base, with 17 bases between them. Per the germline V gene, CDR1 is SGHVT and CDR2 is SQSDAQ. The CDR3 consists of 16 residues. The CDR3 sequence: CASRPQTGGGTDTQYF. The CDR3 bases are TGTGCCAGCAGACCTCAGACGGGGGGCGGCACAGATACGCAGTATTTT.

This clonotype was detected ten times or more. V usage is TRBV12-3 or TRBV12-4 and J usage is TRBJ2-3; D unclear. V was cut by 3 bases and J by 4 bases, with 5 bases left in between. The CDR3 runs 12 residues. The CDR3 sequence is CASSFGADTQYF. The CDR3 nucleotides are TGTGCCAGCAGTTTCGGAGCAGATACGCAGTATTTT.

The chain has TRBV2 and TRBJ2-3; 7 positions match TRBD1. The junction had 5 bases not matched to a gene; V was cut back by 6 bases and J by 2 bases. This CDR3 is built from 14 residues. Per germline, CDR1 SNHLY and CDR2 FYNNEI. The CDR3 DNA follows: TGTGCCAGCAGCGACGGACAGGACACAGATACGCAGTATTTT. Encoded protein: CASSDGQDTDTQYF.

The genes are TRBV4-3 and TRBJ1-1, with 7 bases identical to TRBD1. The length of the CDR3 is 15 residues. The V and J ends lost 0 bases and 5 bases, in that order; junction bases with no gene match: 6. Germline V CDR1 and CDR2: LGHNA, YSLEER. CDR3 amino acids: CASSQERGGITEAFF. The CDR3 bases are TGCGCCAGCAGCCAAGAGAGAGGGGGCATTACTGAAGCTTTCTTT.

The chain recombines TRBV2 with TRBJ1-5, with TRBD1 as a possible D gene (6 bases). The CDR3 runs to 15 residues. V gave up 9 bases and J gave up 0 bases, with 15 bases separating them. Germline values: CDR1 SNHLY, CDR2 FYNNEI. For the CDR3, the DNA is TGTGCCAGTCAGGACAGCTTGTATAGCAATCAGCCCCAGCATTTT. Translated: CASQDSLYSNQPQHF.

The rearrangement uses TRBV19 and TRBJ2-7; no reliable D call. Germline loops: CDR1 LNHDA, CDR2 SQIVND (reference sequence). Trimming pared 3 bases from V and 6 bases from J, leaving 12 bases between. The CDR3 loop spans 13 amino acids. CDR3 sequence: CASSMGFKTEQYF. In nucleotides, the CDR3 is TGTGCCAGTAGTATGGGTTTTAAGACCGAGCAGTACTTC. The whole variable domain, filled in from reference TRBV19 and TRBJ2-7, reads DGGITQSPKYLFRKEGQNVTLSCEQNLNHDAMYWYRQDPGQGLRLIYYSQIVNDFQKGDIAEGYSVSREKKESFPLTVTSAQKNPTAFYLCASSMGFKTEQYFGPGTRLTVT.

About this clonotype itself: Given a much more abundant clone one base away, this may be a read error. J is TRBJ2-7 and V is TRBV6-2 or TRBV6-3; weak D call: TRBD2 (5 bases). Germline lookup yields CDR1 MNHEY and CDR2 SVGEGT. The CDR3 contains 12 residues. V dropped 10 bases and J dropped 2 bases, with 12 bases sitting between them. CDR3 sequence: CANSYGTYEQYF. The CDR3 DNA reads TGTGCCAACAGCTACGGGACCTACGAGCAGTACTTC.

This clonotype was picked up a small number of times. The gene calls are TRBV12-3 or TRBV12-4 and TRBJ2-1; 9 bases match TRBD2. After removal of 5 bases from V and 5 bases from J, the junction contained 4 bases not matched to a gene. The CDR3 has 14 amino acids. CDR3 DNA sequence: TGTGCCAGCAGTCGGGAGCGGGGGGACAATGAGCAGTTCTTC. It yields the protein CASSRERGDNEQFF.

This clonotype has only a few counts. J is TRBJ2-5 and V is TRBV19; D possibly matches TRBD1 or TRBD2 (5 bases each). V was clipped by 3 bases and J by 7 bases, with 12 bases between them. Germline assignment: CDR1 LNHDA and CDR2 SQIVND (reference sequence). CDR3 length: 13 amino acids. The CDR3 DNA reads TGTGCCAGTAGTATGGCCCCTGGGACGACCCAGTACTTC. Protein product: CASSMAPGTTQYF.

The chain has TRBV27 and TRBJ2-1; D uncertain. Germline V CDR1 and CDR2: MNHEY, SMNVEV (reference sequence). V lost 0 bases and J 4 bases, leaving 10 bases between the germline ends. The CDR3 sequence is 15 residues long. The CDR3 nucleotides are TGTGCCAGCAGTTTATCGGGGTCGGTATACAATGAGCAGTTCTTC. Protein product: CASSLSGSVYNEQFF.

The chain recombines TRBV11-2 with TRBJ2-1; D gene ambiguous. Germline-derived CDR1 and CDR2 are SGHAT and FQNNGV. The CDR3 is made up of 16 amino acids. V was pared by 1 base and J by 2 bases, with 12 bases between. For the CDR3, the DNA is TGTGCCAGCAGCTTAGGCCCTGAAAGTCCCTACAATGAGCAGTTCTTC. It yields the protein CASSLGPESPYNEQFF.

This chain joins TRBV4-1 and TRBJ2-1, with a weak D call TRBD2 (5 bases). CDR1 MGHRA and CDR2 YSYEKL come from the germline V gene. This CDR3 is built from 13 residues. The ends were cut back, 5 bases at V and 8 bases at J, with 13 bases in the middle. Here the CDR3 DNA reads TGCGCCAGCAGCATACTAGGCGGCTATGAGCAGTTCTTC. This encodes CASSILGGYEQFF.